This T cell receptor beta chain is from a study of blood T cell repertoires in COVID-19. Study information: The United States, Italy and Spain were the sources of the acute and convalescent COVID-19 samples.

In the source study's methods: Estimated nucleated cell counts came from reference gene primer amplification. TCRdb's table, derived via immunoSEQ multiplex PCR, lists solely in-frame clones and lacks some. The D gene and trimming were derived from the DNA, and the V and J assignments and clone size from that table. The data show 150,000 to 200,000 clones, over 75% seen once. This clone was picked up a small number of times. The germline CDR1 and CDR2 sequences are SGDLS and YYNGEE. V was clipped by 3 bases and J by 4 bases; unmatched bases: 6. This CDR3 has 15 residues. Individuals aged roughly 18 to 100 years were recruited from 24 US areas. Donors were grouped by their self-reported clinical history.

This chain joins TRBV9 and TRBJ2-5; 10 nucleotides line up with TRBD1. The TCR sequence derives from a middle-aged man who had recovered from COVID-19. The specimen was PBMCs or T cells enriched from blood (not recorded which). CDR3 in amino acids: CASSGGTGARETQYF. The DNA for the CDR3 is TGTGCCAGCAGCGGGGGGACAGGGGCCCGAGAGACCCAGTACTTC.